This T cell receptor (beta chain) originates from a study of shared clonotypes between healthy human individuals. Study results and limitations: With several donors compared, around 5.4% of naive CD4 clonotypes were shared. Larger estimated richness was generally recorded for naive subsets relative to memory subsets.

Donors comprised only Caucasian adults living in Nashville, Tennessee. Germline V lookup: CDR1 SGHVS, CDR2 FQNEAQ. V gave up 5 bases and J gave up 6 bases; unmatched junction bases: 10. The CDR3 sequence is 15 residues long. As for this clone: Its antigen remains unidentified.

The assay was immunoSEQ multiplex PCR, and TCRdb's table has in-frame clones only and misses some. The sample carries roughly 2.2 million clones, 80% to 95% recorded once. This chain connects TRBV7-8 to TRBJ2-1; 7 bases are shared with TRBD2. The sequencing input was naive CD4+ T cells from PBMCs. Specified subset: CD45RA+ positively selected. The sequence came from a man younger than 35 in good health. Some clones in this sample may be carry-over from other donors' samples. The CDR3 reads CASSTRTRLGNEQFF. The CDR3, as DNA: TGTGCCAGCAGCACACGGACTAGACTGGGCAATGAGCAGTTCTTC.